Below, one T cell receptor (beta chain) is given with its context. Its antigen remains unidentified. Germline assignment: CDR1 SGHNT and CDR2 YYREEE (reference sequence). CDR3 size: 19 residues. The ends lost 2 bases at V and 0 bases at J; junction bases unmatched: 15. The data are from a study of a mutant IDH1 vaccine in newly diagnosed glioma. The time point was: week 23, last vaccination. The study gave 300 ug of mutant IDH1 20-mer peptide per vaccine dose, with topical imiquimod. Sequenced by immunoSEQ multiplex PCR; TCRdb stores in-frame clones only, minus some. The sample carries about 72,000 clones, about 87% recorded once.

The receptor comes from a man aged 18 to 35 with glioma. This sequence joins TRBV5-4 and TRBJ2-5; 8 nucleotides agree with TRBD2. This specimen was PBMCs, taken from a glioma patient whose treatment included an IDH1 peptide vaccine. This chain's CDR3 is CASSFPSGRGTSYQETQYF. CDR3 DNA: TGTGCCAGCAGCTTCCCGAGCGGGAGAGGAACCTCTTACCAAGAGACCCAGTACTTC.